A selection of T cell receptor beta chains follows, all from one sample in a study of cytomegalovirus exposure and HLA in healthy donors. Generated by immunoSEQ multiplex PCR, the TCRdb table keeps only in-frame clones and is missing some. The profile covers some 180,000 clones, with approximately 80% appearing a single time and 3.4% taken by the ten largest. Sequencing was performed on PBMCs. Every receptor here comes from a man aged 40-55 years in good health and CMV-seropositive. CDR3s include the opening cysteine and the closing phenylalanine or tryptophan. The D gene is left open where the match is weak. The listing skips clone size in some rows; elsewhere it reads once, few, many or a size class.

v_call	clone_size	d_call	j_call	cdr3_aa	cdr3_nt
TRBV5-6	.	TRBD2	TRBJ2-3	CASKATGLAGGITDTQYF	TGTGCCAGTAAAGCCACGGGACTAGCGGGGGGGATCACAGATACGCAGTATTTT
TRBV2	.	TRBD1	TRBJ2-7	CASSDHRGLVCEQYF	TGTGCCAGCAGTGACCACAGGGGGTTGGTCTGCGAGCAGTACTTC
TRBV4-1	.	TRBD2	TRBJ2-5	CASSHSSGNGKETQYF	TGCGCCAGCAGCCATAGTAGCGGGAATGGGAAAGAGACCCAGTACTTC
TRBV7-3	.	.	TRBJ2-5	CASSRAGRGQETQYF	TGTGCCAGCAGCAGGGCTGGGCGGGGCCAAGAGACCCAGTACTTC
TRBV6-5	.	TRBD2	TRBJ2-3	CASRGGRTANTQYF	TGTGCCAGCAGGGGGGGGAGGACGGCTAATACGCAGTATTTT
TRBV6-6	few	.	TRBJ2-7	CATTTQVNSYEQYF	TGTGCCACCACAACTCAGGTAAACTCCTACGAGCAGTACTTC
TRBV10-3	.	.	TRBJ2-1	CAISEEGGIYNEQFF	TGTGCCATCAGTGAGGAGGGAGGTATTTACAATGAGCAGTTCTTC
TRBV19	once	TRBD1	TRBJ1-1	CASSNYRGTEAFF	TGTGCCAGTAGTAACTACAGGGGTACTGAAGCTTTCTTT
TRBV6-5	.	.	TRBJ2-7	CASSYSTTGSSYEQYF	TGTGCCAGCAGTTACTCGACTACAGGGAGCTCCTACGAGCAGTACTTC
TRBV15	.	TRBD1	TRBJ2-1	CATSLDRSSSYNEQFF	TGTGCCACCAGCCTGGACAGGAGCAGCTCCTACAATGAGCAGTTCTTC
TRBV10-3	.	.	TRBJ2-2	CAISAINTGELFF	TGTGCCATCAGCGCTATTAACACCGGGGAGCTGTTTTTT
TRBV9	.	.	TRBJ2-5	CASSVAGRGGSVETQYF	TGTGCCAGCAGCGTAGCAGGTCGGGGAGGAAGTGTGGAGACCCAGTACTTC
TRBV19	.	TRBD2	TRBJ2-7	CASSMGSGRGYEQYF	TGTGCCAGTAGTATGGGGAGCGGGAGAGGATACGAGCAGTACTTC
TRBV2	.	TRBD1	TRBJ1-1	CASNQQGRDTEAFF	TGTGCCAGCAACCAACAGGGGCGCGACACTGAAGCTTTCTTT
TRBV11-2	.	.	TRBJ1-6	CASSLASVRIKAYNSPLHF	TGTGCCAGCAGCTTAGCTTCAGTCAGGATAAAGGCCTATAATTCACCCCTCCACTTT
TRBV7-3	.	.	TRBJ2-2	CASSLAPRGHTGELFF	TGTGCCAGCAGCTTAGCCCCCAGGGGACACACCGGGGAGCTGTTTTTT
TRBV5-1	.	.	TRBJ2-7	CASSRDSSDSYEQYF	TGCGCCAGCAGCCGCGACAGTTCCGACTCCTACGAGCAGTACTTC
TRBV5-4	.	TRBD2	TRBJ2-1	CASSLASSGEYNEQFF	TGTGCCAGCAGCTTGGCCTCTAGCGGGGAATACAATGAGCAGTTCTTC
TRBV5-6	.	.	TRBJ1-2	CASSFRRSGGVYGYTF	TGTGCCAGCAGCTTCCGTAGGTCGGGGGGCGTATATGGCTACACCTTC
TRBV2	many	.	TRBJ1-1	CASSGEMNTEAFF	TGTGCCAGCAGCGGAGAGATGAACACTGAAGCTTTCTTT
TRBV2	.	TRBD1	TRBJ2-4	CASSGQGPKNIQYF	TGTGCCAGCAGTGGACAGGGGCCCAAAAACATTCAGTATTTC
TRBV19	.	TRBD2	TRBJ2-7	CASSIGGRSSEQYF	TGTGCCAGTAGTATCGGCGGGAGAAGTTCCGAGCAGTACTTC
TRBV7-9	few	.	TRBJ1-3	CASSRDSYSGNTIYF	TGTGCCAGCAGCCGAGACAGCTACTCTGGAAACACCATATATTTT
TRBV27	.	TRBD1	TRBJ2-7	CASRPGTGGYEQYF	TGTGCCAGCAGGCCCGGGACAGGGGGCTACGAGCAGTACTTC
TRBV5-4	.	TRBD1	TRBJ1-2	CASSEDRHYGYTF	TGTGCCAGCAGCGAGGACAGGCACTATGGCTACACCTTC
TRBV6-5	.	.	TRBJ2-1	CASSGGISYNEQFF	TGTGCCAGCAGTGGCGGGATCAGCTACAATGAGCAGTTCTTC
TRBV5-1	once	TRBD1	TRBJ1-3	CASSSRTGYGDTIYF	TGCGCCAGCAGCTCCCGGACAGGGTATGGGGACACCATATATTTT
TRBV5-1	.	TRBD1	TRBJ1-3	CASSPRDRVRGNTIYF	TGCGCCAGCAGCCCGCGGGACAGGGTGAGGGGAAACACCATATATTTT
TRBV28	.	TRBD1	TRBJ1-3	CASRTPGQGRNTIYF	TGTGCCAGCAGGACCCCGGGACAGGGTAGAAACACCATATATTTT
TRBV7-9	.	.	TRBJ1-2	CASSLDRPVGGYTF	TGTGCCAGCAGCTTAGACAGGCCCGTGGGTGGCTACACCTTC
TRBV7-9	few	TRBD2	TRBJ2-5	CASTPGPLAGAETQYF	TGTGCCAGCACCCCAGGTCCCCTAGCGGGGGCGGAGACCCAGTACTTC
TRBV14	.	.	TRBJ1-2	CASSQYSLYGYTF	TGTGCCAGCAGCCAATACAGTCTCTATGGCTACACCTTC
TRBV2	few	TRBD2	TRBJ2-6	CASSGGGGRSGANVLTF	TGTGCCAGCAGTGGTGGGGGGGGAAGGTCCGGGGCCAACGTCCTGACTTTC
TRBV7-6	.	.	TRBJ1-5	CASSLGWGGQPQHF	TGTGCCAGCAGCTTAGGTTGGGGGGGTCAGCCCCAGCATTTT
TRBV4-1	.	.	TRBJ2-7	CASSQGSFSSYEQYF	TGCGCCAGCAGCCAAGGTAGTTTTAGCTCCTACGAGCAGTACTTC
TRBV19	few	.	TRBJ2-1	CASSIAGDYGGQFF	TGTGCCAGTAGTATAGCGGGGGATTACGGCGGGCAGTTCTTC
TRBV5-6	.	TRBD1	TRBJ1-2	CASSLETGGGYTF	TGTGCCAGCAGCTTGGAGACAGGGGGGGGCTACACCTTC
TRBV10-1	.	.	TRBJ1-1	CASKEQEHTEAFF	TGCGCCAGCAAAGAACAGGAGCACACTGAAGCTTTCTTT
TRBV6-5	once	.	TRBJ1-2	CDSQSGSQRGYGYTF	TGTGACAGCCAATCCGGGTCCCAACGAGGCTATGGCTACACCTTC
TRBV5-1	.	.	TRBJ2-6	CASSFAGSGANVLTF	TGCGCCAGCAGCTTCGCCGGGTCTGGGGCCAACGTCCTGACTTTC
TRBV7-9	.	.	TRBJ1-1	CASSLAQGGRATEAFF	TGTGCCAGCAGCTTAGCGCAGGGAGGACGGGCCACTGAAGCTTTCTTT
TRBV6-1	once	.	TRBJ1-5	CAISELTPQRGHQPQHF	TGTGCCATCAGTGAACTGACACCACAAAGGGGTCATCAGCCCCAGCATTTT
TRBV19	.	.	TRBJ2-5	CASSISQGRLGETQYF	TGTGCCAGTAGTATATCACAGGGCCGCCTGGGGGAGACCCAGTACTTC
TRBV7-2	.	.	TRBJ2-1	CASNQGTRHNEQFF	TGTGCCAGCAACCAGGGGACCCGTCACAATGAGCAGTTCTTC
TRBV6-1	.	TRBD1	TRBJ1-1	CASYRGYTEAFF	TGTGCCAGCTACAGGGGGTACACTGAAGCTTTCTTT
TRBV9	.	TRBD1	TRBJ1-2	CASSVEGTGGLSYGYTF	TGTGCCAGCAGCGTAGAAGGGACAGGGGGTTTATCCTATGGCTACACCTTC
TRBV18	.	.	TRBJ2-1	CASSPQGLGDNEQFF	TGTGCCAGCTCACCCCAGGGGCTGGGGGACAATGAGCAGTTCTTC
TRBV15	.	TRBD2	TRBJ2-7	CATSRARAGGLYEQYF	TGTGCCACCAGCAGAGCCCGCGCGGGGGGCTTATACGAGCAGTACTTC
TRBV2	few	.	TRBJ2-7	CASSEGRDEQYF	TGTGCCAGCAGTGAGGGCAGGGACGAGCAGTACTTC
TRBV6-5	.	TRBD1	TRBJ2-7	CASRGRGPSYEQYF	TGTGCCAGCAGGGGCAGGGGGCCGTCCTACGAGCAGTACTTC
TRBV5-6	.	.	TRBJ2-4	CASSARTQRSKNIQYF	TGTGCCAGCAGCGCTAGGACCCAGCGGTCAAAAAACATTCAGTACTTC
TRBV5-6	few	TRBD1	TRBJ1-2	CASSLEQGANGYTF	TGTGCCAGCAGCTTGGAACAGGGGGCGAATGGCTACACCTTC
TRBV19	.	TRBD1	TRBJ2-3	CASSTPGQGAAVRGDTQYF	TGTGCCAGTAGTACCCCGGGACAGGGGGCCGCGGTCCGTGGGGATACGCAGTATTTT
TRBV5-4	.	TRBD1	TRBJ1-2	CASTRTGGYDYGYTF	TGTGCCAGCACCCGAACAGGGGGCTACGACTATGGCTACACCTTC
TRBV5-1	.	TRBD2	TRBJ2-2	CASSLSSGGNTGELFF	TGCGCCAGCAGCTTGAGTAGCGGGGGGAACACCGGGGAGCTGTTTTTT